This TCR beta chain is drawn from a study of T cells in Graves' hyperthyroidism and ophthalmopathy. Study results and caveats: Model output signaled ophthalmopathy a median roughly 6 months ahead of onset.

CDR3 length: 16 amino acids. The V and J ends lost 4 bases and 9 bases, in that order; junction bases with no gene match: 12. Germline loops: CDR1 PRHDT, CDR2 FYEKMQ (reference sequence). This clonotype was recorded a few times. What it recognizes is unknown. The CDR3 regions of TCR beta were amplified from RNA transcripts. With the HTBI primer set, the TCR CDR3 went through a first round of RT-PCR. A single record per CDR3 protein comes from TCRdb applying MiXCR to the multiplex PCR reads. Of 550,000 to 850,000 distinct CDR3 sequences in the sample, about 19% were seen once. The hyperthyroidism patients had all been newly diagnosed, and their disease duration was under 2 months. Their ages ranged from 18 to 65 years. On the basis of clinical symptoms, serum thyroxine and TRAb, thyroid ultrasound and orbital computed tomography, diagnoses were made.

The sequencing input was blood. This chain joins TRBV13 and TRBJ2-1, with 10 positions matching TRBD2. This sequence was found in a woman in her forties or fifties with Graves' hyperthyroidism that later progressed to Graves' ophthalmopathy. The CDR3: CASSWGKRGGLGEQFF. CDR3 DNA: TGTGCCAGCAGCTGGGGGAAGCGGGGGGGCCTTGGTGAGCAGTTCTTC.